This passage covers 6 T cell receptor beta chains from one sample sequenced in a study of human T cells and chemical hapten exposure (dated by TCRdb to the early 2020s). The library was prepared using RACE. The sequencing machine was a NextSeq 500. The public sequencing data were trimmed at Q25 with fastp and processed into clonotypes with MiXCR by TCRdb, which kept only in-frame beta chains. Duplicate CDR3 protein sequences are folded into a single record with the most common DNA and genes. The sample table shows roughly 380,000 distinct CDR3 sequences, and roughly 5% are seen once. 2% to 2.5% of the sample is held by the ten biggest clonotypes. Per the publication, the time point label means: patch test 1, 2 weeks after DPC sensitization. The label giving this sample's treatment or condition can be read as: therapeutic diphenylcyclopropenone sensitization with weekly scalp DPC. The material was whole blood, obtained in connection with sensitization to the hapten diphenylcyclopropenone (DPC). The receptor set was obtained from a woman between 45 and 65 years old with alopecia areata. Some clones in this sample may be carry-over from other donors' samples.

This clonotype appeared many times. The rearrangement uses TRBV5-1 and TRBJ1-1; D is possibly TRBD1 (6 bases). Trimming removed 7 bases at V and 1 base at J, with 11 bases between. The CDR3 has 13 amino acids. Germline CDR1 and CDR2: SGHRS and YFSETQ. The CDR3 DNA reads as TGCGCCAGCTTAGGGGGGGAGAACACTGAAGCTTTCTTT. Protein: CASLGGENTEAFF.

This clonotype has ten or more counts. CDR3 nucleotides: TGCGCCAGCGGGCTAGCGGGGAGTCAAGAGACCCAGTACTTC. Amino acid sequence: CASGLAGSQETQYF. The V and J genes are TRBV5-1 and TRBJ2-5; 9 nucleotides align to TRBD2. This CDR3 spans 14 amino acids. Germline CDR1 is SGHRS and CDR2 is YFSETQ. V lost 7 bases and J lost 2; bases outside the gene matches: 6.

This clonotype showed up many times. V gene TRBV7-6 combines with J gene TRBJ2-1; no firm D call. The CDR3 runs 13 residues. Germline V gene sequence: CDR1 SGHVS, CDR2 FNYEAQ. Trimming took off 4 bases at V and 9 bases at J, with 13 bases between the two ends. Here the CDR3 reads CASSSSPSSEQFF. The CDR3 DNA follows: TGTGCCAGCAGCTCCAGCCCCTCTAGTGAGCAGTTCTTC.

The V call is TRBV7-8, the J call TRBJ1-2, with a weak D call TRBD1 (5 bases). The CDR3 consists of 16 residues. Trimming pared 5 bases from V and 4 bases from J, leaving 20 bases between. Germline lookup yields CDR1 SGHVS and CDR2 FQNEAQ. CDR3 protein: CASSPLRVGVSYGYTF. CDR3 bases: TGTGCCAGCAGCCCACTCCGCGTGGGGGTGAGCTATGGCTACACCTTC.

This clonotype has more than one count but fewer than ten. The CDR3 protein is CASSFRSGANTGELFF. CDR3 in DNA: TGTGCCAGCAGTTTTCGTAGCGGGGCGAACACCGGGGAGCTGTTTTTT. V is TRBV6-5 and J is TRBJ2-2; the match to TRBD2 covers 8 bases. Per the germline V gene, CDR1 is MNHEY and CDR2 is SVGAGI. This CDR3 is built from 16 residues. The trim removed 4 bases at V and 0 bases at J, leaving 4 bases unmatched.

The chain links TRBV18 to TRBJ1-4; 8 bases map to TRBD1. Germline CDR1 is KGHSH and CDR2 is LQKENI. Trimming removed 4 bases from V and 0 bases from J; junction bases left unmatched: 4. CDR3 length: 16 amino acids. CDR3 sequence: CASSLDRVSTNEKLFF. Written as DNA, the CDR3 is TGTGCCAGCTCACTGGACAGGGTTTCAACTAATGAAAAACTGTTTTTT. Filled out from reference TRBV18 and TRBJ1-4, the complete variable domain reads NAGVMQNPRHLVRRRGQEARLRCSPMKGHSHVYWYRQLPEEGLKFMVYLQKENIIDESGMPKERFSAEFPKEGPSILRIQQVVRGDSAAYFCASSLDRVSTNEKLFFGSGTQLSVL.